This T cell receptor beta chain was profiled in a study of CD8 T cells in Susac syndrome. With random hexamers, reverse transcription was performed on 0.5 to 1 ug of RNA. The method of amplification for TCR beta CDR3 was immunoSEQ multiplex PCR, covering 54 Vbeta and 13 Jbeta. MiXCR was run by TCRdb on the immunoSEQ multiplex PCR reads, yielding one entry per CDR3 protein. The data contain 250,000 to 350,000 distinct CDR3 sequences, 80% to 90% of them singletons. High-throughput TCR beta sequencing covered peripheral CD8+ and CD4+ T cells. The patients who served as multiple sclerosis controls were treatment-naive and had stable or active relapsing-remitting disease that fulfilled the revised McDonald criteria. Negative magnetic isolation gave CD8+ and CD4+ cells; FACS enriched CD8+ TEMRA. Germline CDR1 MDHEN, CDR2 SYDVKM. The ends were cut back, 3 bases at V and 4 bases at J, with 10 bases in the middle. The CDR3 sequence is 14 residues long.

The material sequenced was CD8+ T cells from PBMCs. This TCR was sampled from a human donor with multiple sclerosis. The V gene is TRBV28, the J gene TRBJ2-1; perhaps TRBD2 as D (6 bases). For the CDR3, the DNA is TGTGCCAGCAGTTTCGGAGGGAATTACAATGAGCAGTTCTTC. This translates into CASSFGGNYNEQFF. Drawing the rest from reference TRBV28 and TRBJ2-1, the complete variable domain is DVKVTQSSRYLVKRTGEKVFLECVQDMDHENMFWYRQDPGLGLRLIYFSYDVKMKEKGDIPEGYSVSREKKERFSLILESASTNQTSMYLCASSFGGNYNEQFFGPGTRLTVL.